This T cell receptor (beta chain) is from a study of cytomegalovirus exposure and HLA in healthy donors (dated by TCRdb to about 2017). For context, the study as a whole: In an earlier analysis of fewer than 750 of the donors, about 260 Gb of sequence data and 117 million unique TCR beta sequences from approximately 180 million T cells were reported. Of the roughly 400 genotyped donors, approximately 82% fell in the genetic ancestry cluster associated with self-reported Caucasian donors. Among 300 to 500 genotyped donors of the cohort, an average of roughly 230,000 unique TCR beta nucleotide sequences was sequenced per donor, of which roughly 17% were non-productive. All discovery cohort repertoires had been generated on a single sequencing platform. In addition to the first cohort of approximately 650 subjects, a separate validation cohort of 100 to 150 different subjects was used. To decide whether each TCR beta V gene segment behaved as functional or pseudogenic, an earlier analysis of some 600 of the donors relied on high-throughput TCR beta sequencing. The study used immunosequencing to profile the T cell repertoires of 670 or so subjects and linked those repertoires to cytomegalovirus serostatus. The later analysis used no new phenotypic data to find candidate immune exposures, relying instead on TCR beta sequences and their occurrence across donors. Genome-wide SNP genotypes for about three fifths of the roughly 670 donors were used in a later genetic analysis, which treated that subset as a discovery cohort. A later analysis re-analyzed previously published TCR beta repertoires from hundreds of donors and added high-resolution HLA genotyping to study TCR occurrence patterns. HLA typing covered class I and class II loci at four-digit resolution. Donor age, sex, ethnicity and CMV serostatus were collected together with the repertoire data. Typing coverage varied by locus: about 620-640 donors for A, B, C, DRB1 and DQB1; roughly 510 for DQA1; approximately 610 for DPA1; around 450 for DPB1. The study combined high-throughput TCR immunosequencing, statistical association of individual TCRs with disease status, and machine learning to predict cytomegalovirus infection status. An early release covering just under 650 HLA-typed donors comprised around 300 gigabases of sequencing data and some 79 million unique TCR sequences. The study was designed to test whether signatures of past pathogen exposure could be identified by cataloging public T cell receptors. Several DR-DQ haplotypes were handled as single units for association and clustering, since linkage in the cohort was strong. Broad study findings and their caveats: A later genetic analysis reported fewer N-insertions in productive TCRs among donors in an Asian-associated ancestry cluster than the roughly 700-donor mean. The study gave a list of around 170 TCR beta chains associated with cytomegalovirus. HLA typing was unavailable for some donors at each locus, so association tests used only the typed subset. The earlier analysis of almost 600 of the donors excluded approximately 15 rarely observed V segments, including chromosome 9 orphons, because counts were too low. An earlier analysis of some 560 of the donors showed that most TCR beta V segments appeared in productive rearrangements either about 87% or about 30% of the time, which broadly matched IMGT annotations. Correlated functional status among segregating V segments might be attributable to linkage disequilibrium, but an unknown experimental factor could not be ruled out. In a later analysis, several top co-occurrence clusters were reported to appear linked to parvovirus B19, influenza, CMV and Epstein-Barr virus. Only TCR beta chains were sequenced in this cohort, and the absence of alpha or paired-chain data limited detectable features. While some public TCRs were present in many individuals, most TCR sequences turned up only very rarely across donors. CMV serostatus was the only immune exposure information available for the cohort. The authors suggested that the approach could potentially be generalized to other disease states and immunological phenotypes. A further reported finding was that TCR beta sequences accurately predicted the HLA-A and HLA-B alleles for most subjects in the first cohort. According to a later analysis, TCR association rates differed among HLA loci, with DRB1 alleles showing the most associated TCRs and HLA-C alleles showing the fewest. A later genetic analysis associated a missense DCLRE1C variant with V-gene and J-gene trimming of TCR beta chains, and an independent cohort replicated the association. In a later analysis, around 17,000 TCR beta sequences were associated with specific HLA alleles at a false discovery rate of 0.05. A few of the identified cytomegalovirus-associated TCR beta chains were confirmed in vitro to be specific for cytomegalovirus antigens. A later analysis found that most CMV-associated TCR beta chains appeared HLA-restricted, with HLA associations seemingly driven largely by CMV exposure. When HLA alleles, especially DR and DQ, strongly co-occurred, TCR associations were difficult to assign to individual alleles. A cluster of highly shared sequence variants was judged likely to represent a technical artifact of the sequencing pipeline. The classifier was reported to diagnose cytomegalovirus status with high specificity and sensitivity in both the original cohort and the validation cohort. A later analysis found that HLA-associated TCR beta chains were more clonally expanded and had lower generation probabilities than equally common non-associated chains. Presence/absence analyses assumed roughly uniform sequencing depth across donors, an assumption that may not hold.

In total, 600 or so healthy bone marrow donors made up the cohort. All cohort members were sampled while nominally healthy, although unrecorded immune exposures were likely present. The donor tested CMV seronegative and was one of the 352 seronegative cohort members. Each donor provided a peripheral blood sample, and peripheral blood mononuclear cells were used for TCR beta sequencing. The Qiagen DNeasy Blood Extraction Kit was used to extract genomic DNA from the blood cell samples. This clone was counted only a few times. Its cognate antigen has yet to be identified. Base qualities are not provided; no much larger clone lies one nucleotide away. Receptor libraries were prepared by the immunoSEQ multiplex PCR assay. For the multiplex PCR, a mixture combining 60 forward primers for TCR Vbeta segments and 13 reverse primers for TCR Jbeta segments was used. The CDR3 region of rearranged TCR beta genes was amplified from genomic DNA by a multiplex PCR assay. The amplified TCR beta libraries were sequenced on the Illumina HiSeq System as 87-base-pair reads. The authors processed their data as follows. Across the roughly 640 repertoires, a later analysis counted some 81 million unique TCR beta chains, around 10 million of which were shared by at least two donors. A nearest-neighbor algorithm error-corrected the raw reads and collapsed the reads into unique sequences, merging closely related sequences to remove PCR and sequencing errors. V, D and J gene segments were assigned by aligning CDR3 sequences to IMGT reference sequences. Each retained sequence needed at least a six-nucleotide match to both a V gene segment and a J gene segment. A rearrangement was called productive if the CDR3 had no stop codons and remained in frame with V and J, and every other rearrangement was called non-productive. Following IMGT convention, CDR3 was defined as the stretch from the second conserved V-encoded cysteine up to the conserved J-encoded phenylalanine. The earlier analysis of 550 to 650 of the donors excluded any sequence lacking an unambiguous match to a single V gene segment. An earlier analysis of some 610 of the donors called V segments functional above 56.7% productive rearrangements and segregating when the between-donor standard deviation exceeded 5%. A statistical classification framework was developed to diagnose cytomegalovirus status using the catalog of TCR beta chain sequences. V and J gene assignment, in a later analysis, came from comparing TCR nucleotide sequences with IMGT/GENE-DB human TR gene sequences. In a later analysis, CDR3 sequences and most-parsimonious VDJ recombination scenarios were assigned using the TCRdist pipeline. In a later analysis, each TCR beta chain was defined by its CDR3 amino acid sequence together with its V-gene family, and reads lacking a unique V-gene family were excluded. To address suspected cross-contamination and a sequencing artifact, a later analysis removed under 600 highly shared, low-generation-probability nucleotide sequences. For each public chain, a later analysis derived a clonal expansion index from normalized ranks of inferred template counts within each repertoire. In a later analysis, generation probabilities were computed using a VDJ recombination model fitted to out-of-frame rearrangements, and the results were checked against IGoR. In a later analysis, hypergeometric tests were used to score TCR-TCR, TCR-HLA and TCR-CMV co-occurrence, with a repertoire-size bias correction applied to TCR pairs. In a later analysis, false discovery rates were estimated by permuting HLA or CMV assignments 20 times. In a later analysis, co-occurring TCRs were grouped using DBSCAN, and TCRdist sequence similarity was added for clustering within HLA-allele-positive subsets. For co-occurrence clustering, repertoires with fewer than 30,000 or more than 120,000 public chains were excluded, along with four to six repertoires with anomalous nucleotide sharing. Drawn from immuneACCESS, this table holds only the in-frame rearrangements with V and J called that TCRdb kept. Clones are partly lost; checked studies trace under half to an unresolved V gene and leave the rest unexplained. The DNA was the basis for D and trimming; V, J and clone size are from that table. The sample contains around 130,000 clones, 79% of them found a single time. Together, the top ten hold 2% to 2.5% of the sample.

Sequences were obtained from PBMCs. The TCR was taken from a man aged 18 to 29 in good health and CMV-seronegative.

The nucleotide sequence reads TGTGCCAGCAGCCAGGGCGATGAGCAGTTCTTC. Its protein reads: CASSQGDEQFF. The receptor chain draws on TRBV14 and TRBJ2-1, with no D gene named confidently. CDR1 and CDR2 (SGHDN, FVKESK) derive from the germline V gene. The CDR3, from cysteine to phenylalanine, totals 11 residues. Of the read, only the CDR3 DNA is kept; its 33 bases are in frame from base 1. Relative to germline, V is 3 bases shorter and J is 8 bases shorter, with 5 bases between their ends.